The rows below give T cell receptor beta chains drawn from one sample of a study of T cell changes during pregnancy in multiple sclerosis. TCRdb's table, derived via immunoSEQ multiplex PCR, lists solely in-frame clones and lacks some. The data contain tens of thousands of clones, around nine tenths of them seen just once; the ten biggest clones take up about 12%. The sample consisted of CD8+ T cells from peripheral blood mononuclear cells, taken in the first trimester of pregnancy. The origin of the receptors is a female donor in good health, enrolled as a control in a pregnancy study. The CDR3 runs from the conserved cysteine through the conserved F or W. D genes are given only for firm matches. Clone size is stated in some rows and not others, as once, few, many or a class when expanded.

>TRBV7-9|NA|TRBJ1-4|NA
CASGPGATNEKLFF
TGTGCCAGCGGACCAGGGGCAACTAATGAAAAACTGTTTTTT
>TRBV27|NA|TRBJ2-5|NA
CASSSTSSLQETQYF
TGTGCCAGCAGCTCTACTAGCAGCCTACAAGAGACCCAGTACTTC
>TRBV4-3|NA|TRBJ2-1|TRBD1
CASSQGTGLNNEQFF
TGCGCCAGCAGCCAAGGGACAGGGCTAAACAATGAGCAGTTCTTC
>TRBV4-2|NA|TRBJ2-2|TRBD2
CASSHGTRNTGELFF
TGTGCCAGCAGCCACGGGACTAGGAACACCGGGGAGCTGTTTTTT
>TRBV19|NA|TRBJ2-7|TRBD1
CASSTEDRGPLYEQYF
TGTGCCAGTAGTACCGAGGACAGGGGGCCACTCTACGAGCAGTACTTC
>TRBV11-2|NA|TRBJ2-2|NA
CASSLGRNTGELFF
TGTGCCAGCAGCTTGGGGAGGAACACCGGGGAGCTGTTTTTT
>TRBV7-6|once|TRBJ2-7|TRBD2
CASSLLAGGDEQYF
TGTGCCAGCAGCTTACTAGCGGGGGGGGACGAGCAGTACTTC
>TRBV4-1|NA|TRBJ2-3|TRBD2
CASSHRGGTDTQYF
TGCGCCAGCAGCCACCGGGGGGGCACAGATACGCAGTATTTT
>TRBV7-9|NA|TRBJ2-4|NA
CASSLTDRRGKNIQYF
TGTGCCAGCAGCTTAACGGACCGAAGGGGCAAAAACATTCAGTACTTC
>TRBV6-5|NA|TRBJ1-5|TRBD1
CATWTGGNQPQHF
TGTGCCACCTGGACAGGGGGGAATCAGCCCCAGCATTTT
>TRBV27|once|TRBJ2-5|NA
CASSLSGRKETQYF
TGTGCCAGCAGTTTATCGGGCAGAAAAGAGACCCAGTACTTC
>TRBV28|NA|TRBJ2-2|TRBD2
CASSLSGGLIGELFF
TGTGCCAGCAGTTTAAGCGGGGGTCTAATCGGGGAGCTGTTTTTT
>TRBV7-6|NA|TRBJ2-1|TRBD2
CASRSGGGRDEQFF
TGTGCCAGCAGGTCTGGCGGGGGACGCGATGAGCAGTTCTTC
>TRBV27|NA|TRBJ2-5|TRBD2
CASSLSGLLADLQETQYF
TGTGCCAGCAGTTTATCGGGCTTACTAGCGGACCTCCAAGAGACCCAGTACTTC
>TRBV19|NA|TRBJ1-2|NA
CASSWSESNYGYTF
TGTGCCAGTAGTTGGTCAGAATCTAACTATGGCTACACCTTC
>TRBV14|NA|TRBJ2-3|TRBD2
CASSVSGGGDTQYF
TGTGCCAGCAGCGTTAGCGGGGGAGGGGATACGCAGTATTTT
>TRBV7-9|NA|TRBJ2-3|TRBD1
CASSTADRYPTDTQYF
TGTGCCAGCAGCACCGCGGACAGGTACCCCACAGATACGCAGTATTTT
>TRBV14|NA|TRBJ2-2|NA
CASSQMGGALSANTGELFF
TGTGCCAGCAGCCAAATGGGGGGGGCCCTTTCCGCGAACACCGGGGAGCTGTTTTTT
>TRBV5-1|once|TRBJ1-1|TRBD1
CASSPQTGVNTEAFF
TGCGCCAGCAGCCCTCAGACAGGGGTCAACACTGAAGCTTTCTTT
>TRBV15|NA|TRBJ1-1|NA
CATSVRKTGNTEAFF
TGTGCCACCAGCGTGCGGAAGACAGGGAACACTGAAGCTTTCTTT
>TRBV25-1|NA|TRBJ2-4|TRBD2
CASSDPPDRGGIQYF
TGTGCCAGCAGTGATCCCCCCGACCGGGGGGGCATTCAGTACTTC
>TRBV7-2|NA|TRBJ2-7|TRBD1
CASRGDSTYEQYF
TGTGCCAGCAGGGGGGACAGCACCTACGAGCAGTACTTC
>TRBV28|NA|TRBJ2-3|TRBD1
CASSFPMRGQGATDTQYF
TGTGCCAGCAGTTTCCCCATGAGGGGACAGGGAGCGACAGATACGCAGTATTTT
>TRBV19|medium-sized|TRBJ1-1|TRBD1
CASRQGGEAFF
TGTGCCAGTCGACAGGGAGGTGAAGCTTTCTTT
>TRBV19|NA|TRBJ2-1|TRBD1
CASSTQGANEQFF
TGTGCCAGTAGTACACAGGGGGCTAATGAGCAGTTCTTC
>TRBV4-2|NA|TRBJ2-1|TRBD1
CASSQAVDRGYNEQFF
TGTGCCAGCAGCCAAGCGGTGGACAGGGGCTACAATGAGCAGTTCTTC
>TRBV5-6|NA|TRBJ2-7|NA
CASSRAYEQYF
TGTGCCAGCAGCCGAGCCTACGAGCAGTACTTC
>TRBV28|NA|TRBJ1-3|NA
CASSLYGGSSGNTIYF
TGTGCCAGCAGTTTATACGGCGGCAGCTCTGGAAACACCATATATTTT
>TRBV30|NA|TRBJ2-1|TRBD1
CAWSVRDSLYNEQFF
TGTGCCTGGAGTGTTCGGGACAGCCTCTACAATGAGCAGTTCTTC
>TRBV6-5|once|TRBJ2-3|NA
CASSYFTGEHTQYF
TGTGCCAGCAGTTACTTTACGGGGGAACATACGCAGTATTTT
>TRBV7-8|once|TRBJ2-4|NA
CASSSSTGSGNIQYF
TGTGCCAGCAGCTCAAGCACGGGGTCTGGAAACATTCAGTACTTC
>TRBV28|NA|TRBJ2-7|TRBD2
CATRGTGGSHEQYF
TGTGCCACTCGGGGGACGGGGGGATCCCACGAGCAGTACTTC
>TRBV27|NA|TRBJ2-1|TRBD2
CASTPGGYNEQFF
TGTGCCAGCACTCCGGGGGGGTACAATGAGCAGTTCTTC
>TRBV6-1|once|TRBJ2-2|TRBD1
CASSEVRGPTGELFF
TGTGCCAGCAGTGAAGTAAGGGGGCCCACCGGGGAGCTGTTTTTT
>TRBV5-1|NA|TRBJ2-1|NA
CASSSGTSFETYSYNEQFF
TGCGCCAGCAGCTCTGGGACTTCGTTTGAGACGTACTCCTACAATGAGCAGTTCTTC
>TRBV27|NA|TRBJ2-3|NA
CASSFYPGTDTQYF
TGTGCCAGCAGTTTCTACCCGGGGACAGATACGCAGTATTTT
>TRBV6-1|NA|TRBJ1-2|TRBD1
CASSPSGGIYGYTF
TGTGCCAGCAGTCCGTCAGGGGGCATTTATGGCTACACCTTC
>TRBV4-1|NA|TRBJ2-7|NA
CASSQDSASSYEQYF
TGCGCCAGCAGCCAAGATTCTGCCAGTTCCTACGAGCAGTACTTC
>TRBV21-1|NA|TRBJ1-3|NA
CASIIRPERGNTIYF
TGTGCCAGCATTATTCGACCCGAGAGGGGAAACACCATATATTTT
>TRBV9|NA|TRBJ2-1|TRBD2
CASSVGAGAENEQFF
TGTGCCAGCAGCGTAGGAGCGGGAGCGGAAAATGAGCAGTTCTTC
>TRBV10-1|NA|TRBJ2-2|NA
CASSDVPGVESVGELFF
TGCGCCAGCAGTGATGTCCCGGGGGTGGAGAGTGTCGGGGAGCTGTTTTTT
>TRBV30|NA|TRBJ2-1|TRBD1
CAWDSGTGRWNEQFF
TGTGCCTGGGACAGCGGGACAGGGAGGTGGAATGAGCAGTTCTTC
>TRBV18|NA|TRBJ1-4|TRBD1
CASSPPGTGTIMKEKLFF
TGTGCCAGCTCACCACCCGGGACAGGGACTATAATGAAGGAAAAACTGTTTTTT
>TRBV25-1|NA|TRBJ2-1|NA
CASSGGLGEQFF
TGTGCCAGCAGTGGAGGGCTGGGTGAGCAGTTCTTC
>TRBV7-9|NA|TRBJ2-1|NA
CASSLAHEQFF
TGTGCCAGCAGCTTAGCACACGAGCAGTTCTTC
>TRBV6-1|NA|TRBJ2-2|TRBD1
CASSEQGEAGELFF
TGTGCCAGCAGTGAACAGGGGGAAGCCGGGGAGCTGTTTTTT
>TRBV7-9|NA|TRBJ2-7|TRBD1
CASSTGQASYEQYF
TGTGCCAGCAGCACGGGACAGGCGTCCTACGAGCAGTACTTC
>TRBV27|NA|TRBJ2-1|TRBD2
CASSIAGGLLYEQFF
TGTGCCAGCAGTATAGCGGGGGGGCTTTTATATGAGCAGTTCTTC
>TRBV28|once|TRBJ2-7|NA
CASLGQYF
TGTGCCAGCCTCGGGCAGTACTTC
>TRBV5-5|NA|TRBJ2-1|TRBD2
CASSLDGLAGVSSYNEQFF
TGTGCCAGCAGCTTGGATGGGTTAGCGGGGGTATCCTCCTACAATGAGCAGTTCTTC
>TRBV21-1|NA|TRBJ1-5|NA
CASSKDNREKGQPQHF
TGTGCCAGCAGCAAAGATAACAGGGAGAAGGGTCAGCCCCAGCATTTT
>TRBV27|few|TRBJ2-3|TRBD1
CASSGQGLVTDTQYF
TGTGCCAGCAGTGGACAGGGTCTCGTCACAGATACGCAGTATTTT
>TRBV14|NA|TRBJ2-7|NA
CASSQDTGFSYEQYF
TGTGCCAGCAGCCAAGACACGGGGTTCTCCTACGAGCAGTACTTC